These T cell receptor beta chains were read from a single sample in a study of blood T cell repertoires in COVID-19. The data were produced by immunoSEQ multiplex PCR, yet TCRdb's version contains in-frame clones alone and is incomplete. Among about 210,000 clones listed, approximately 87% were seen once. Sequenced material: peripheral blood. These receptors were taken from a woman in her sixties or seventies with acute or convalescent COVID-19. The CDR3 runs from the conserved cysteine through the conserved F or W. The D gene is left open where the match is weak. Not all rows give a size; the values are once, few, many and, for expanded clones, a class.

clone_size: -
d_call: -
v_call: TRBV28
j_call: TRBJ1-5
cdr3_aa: CASSFLTGFSSNQPQHF
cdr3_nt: TGTGCCAGCAGTTTTCTAACAGGGTTTTCTAGCAATCAGCCCCAGCATTTT

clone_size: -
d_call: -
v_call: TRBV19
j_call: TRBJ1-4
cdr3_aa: CASSREGGATNEKLFF
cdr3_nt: TGTGCCAGTAGTCGCGAGGGGGGGGCGACTAATGAAAAACTGTTTTTT

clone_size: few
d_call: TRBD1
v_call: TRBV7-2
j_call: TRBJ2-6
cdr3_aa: CASSPTGGAGANVLTF
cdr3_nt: TGTGCCAGCAGTCCCACAGGGGGCGCTGGGGCCAACGTCCTGACTTTC

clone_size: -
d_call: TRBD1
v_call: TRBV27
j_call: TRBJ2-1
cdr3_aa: CASSLTRGLNNEQFF
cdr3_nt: TGTGCCAGCAGTCTCACGAGGGGGCTCAACAATGAGCAGTTCTTC

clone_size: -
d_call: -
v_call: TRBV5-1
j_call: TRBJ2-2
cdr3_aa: CASSLGRNTGELFF
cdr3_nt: TGCGCCAGCAGCTTGGGGAGGAACACCGGGGAGCTGTTTTTT

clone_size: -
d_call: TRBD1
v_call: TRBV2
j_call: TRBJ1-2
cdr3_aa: CASSASTGGYGYTF
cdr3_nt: TGTGCCAGCAGCGCGTCTACAGGGGGCTATGGCTACACCTTC

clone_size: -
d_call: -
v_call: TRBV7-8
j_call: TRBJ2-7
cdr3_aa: CASSAEYAEQYF
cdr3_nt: TGTGCCAGCAGCGCCGAGTATGCCGAGCAGTACTTC

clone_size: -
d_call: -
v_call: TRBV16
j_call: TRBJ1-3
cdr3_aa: CASSQLRGTSGNTIYF
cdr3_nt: TGTGCCAGCAGCCAATTAAGGGGAACTTCTGGAAACACCATATATTTT

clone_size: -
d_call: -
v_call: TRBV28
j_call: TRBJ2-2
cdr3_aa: CASSPSLGELFF
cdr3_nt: TGTGCCAGCAGTCCTAGCCTCGGGGAGCTGTTTTTT

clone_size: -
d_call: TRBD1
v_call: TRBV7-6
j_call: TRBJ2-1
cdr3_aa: CASSLFQGAMYNEQFF
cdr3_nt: TGTGCCAGCAGCTTATTTCAGGGGGCAATGTACAATGAGCAGTTCTTC

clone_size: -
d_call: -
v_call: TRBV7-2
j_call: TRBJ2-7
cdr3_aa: CASSRPRQGRAEQYF
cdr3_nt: TGTGCCAGCAGCCGGCCCCGACAGGGGAGGGCCGAGCAGTACTTC

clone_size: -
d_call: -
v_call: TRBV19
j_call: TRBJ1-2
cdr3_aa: CASMFRGAYGYTF
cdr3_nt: TGTGCCAGTATGTTCAGAGGAGCCTATGGCTACACCTTC

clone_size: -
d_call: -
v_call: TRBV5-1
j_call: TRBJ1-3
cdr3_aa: CASRPLTASGNTIYF
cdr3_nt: TGCGCCAGCAGACCCTTGACAGCCTCTGGAAACACCATATATTTT

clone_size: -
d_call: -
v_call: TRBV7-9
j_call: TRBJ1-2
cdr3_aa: CASSLLGGANYGYTF
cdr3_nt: TGTGCCAGCAGCTTACTTGGGGGGGCTAACTATGGCTACACCTTC

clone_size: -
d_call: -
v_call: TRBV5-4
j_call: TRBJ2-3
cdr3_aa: CASSLRGTDTQYF
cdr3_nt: TGTGCCAGCAGCCTGCGGGGCACAGATACGCAGTATTTT

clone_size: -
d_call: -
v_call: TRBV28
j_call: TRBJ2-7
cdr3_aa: CASRNSGSSYEQYF
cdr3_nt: TGTGCCAGCAGAAACAGCGGCAGCTCCTACGAGCAGTACTTC

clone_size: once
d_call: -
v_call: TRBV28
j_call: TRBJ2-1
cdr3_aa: CASTVSGARHEQFF
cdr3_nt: TGTGCCAGCACAGTATCTGGAGCACGCCATGAGCAGTTCTTC

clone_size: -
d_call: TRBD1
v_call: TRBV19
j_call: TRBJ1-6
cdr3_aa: CASSTTGGAGPLHF
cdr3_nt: TGTGCCAGTAGTACAACAGGGGGCGCGGGGCCCCTCCACTTT

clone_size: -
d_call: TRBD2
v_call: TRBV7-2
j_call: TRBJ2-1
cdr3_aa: CASSFLRGTGGRINEQFF
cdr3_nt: TGTGCCAGCAGCTTCCTTCGTGGGACTGGCGGGAGGATAAATGAGCAGTTCTTC

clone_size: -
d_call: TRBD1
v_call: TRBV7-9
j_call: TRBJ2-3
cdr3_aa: CASSLAGGSAQYF
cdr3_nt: TGTGCCAGCAGCTTAGCAGGGGGCTCTGCGCAGTATTTT

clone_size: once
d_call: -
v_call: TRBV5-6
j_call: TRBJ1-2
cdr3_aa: CASSLGRTAINYGYTF
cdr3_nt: TGTGCCAGCAGCTTGGGGCGGACAGCTATTAACTATGGCTACACCTTC

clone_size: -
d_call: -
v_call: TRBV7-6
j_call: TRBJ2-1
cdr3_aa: CASSLGGVGLYNEQFF
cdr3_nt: TGTGCCAGCAGCTTAGGGGGGGTAGGCTTATACAATGAGCAGTTCTTC

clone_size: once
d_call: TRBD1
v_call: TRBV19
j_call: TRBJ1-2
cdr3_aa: CASSIQGDLIYGYTF
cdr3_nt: TGTGCCAGTAGTATACAGGGGGACCTTATCTATGGCTACACCTTC

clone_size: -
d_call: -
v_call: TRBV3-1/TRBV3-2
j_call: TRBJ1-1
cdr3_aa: CASSQSFRPNTEAFF
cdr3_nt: TGTGCCAGCAGCCAAAGTTTCAGGCCGAACACTGAAGCTTTCTTT

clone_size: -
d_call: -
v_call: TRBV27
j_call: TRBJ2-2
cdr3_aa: CASSLLLGGNTGELFF
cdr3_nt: TGTGCCAGCAGTTTATTGCTAGGGGGGAACACCGGGGAGCTGTTTTTT

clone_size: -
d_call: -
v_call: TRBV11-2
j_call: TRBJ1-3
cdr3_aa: CASSLAGVVRNTIYF
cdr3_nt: TGTGCCAGCAGCTTAGCAGGGGTGGTGAGAAACACCATATATTTT

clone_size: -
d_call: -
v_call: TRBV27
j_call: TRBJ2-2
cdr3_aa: CASSLFGQKNTGELFF
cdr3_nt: TGTGCCAGCAGTTTATTTGGCCAGAAAAACACCGGGGAGCTGTTTTTT

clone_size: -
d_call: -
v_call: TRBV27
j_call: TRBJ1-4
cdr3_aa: CASSLRGSGEKLFF
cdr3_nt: TGTGCCAGCAGTTTACGGGGAAGTGGTGAAAAACTGTTTTTT

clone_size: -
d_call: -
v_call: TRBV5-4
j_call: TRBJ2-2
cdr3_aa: CASSLVSTGELFF
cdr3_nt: TGTGCCAGCAGCTTGGTCTCGACCGGGGAGCTGTTTTTT

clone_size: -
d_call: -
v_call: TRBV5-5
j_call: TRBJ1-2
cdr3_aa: CASSLAGGDGYTF
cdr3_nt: TGTGCCAGCAGCTTGGCCGGGGGAGATGGCTACACCTTC

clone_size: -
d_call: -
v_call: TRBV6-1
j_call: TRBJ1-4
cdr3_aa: CASSALRYGEKLFF
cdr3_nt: TGTGCCAGCAGTGCCTTGCGATACGGGGAAAAACTGTTTTTT

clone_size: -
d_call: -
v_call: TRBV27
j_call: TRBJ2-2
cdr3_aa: CASSLTGFTGELFF
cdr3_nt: TGTGCCAGCAGTCTAACAGGGTTCACCGGGGAGCTGTTTTTT

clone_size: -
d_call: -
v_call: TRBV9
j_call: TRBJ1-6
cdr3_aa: CASSVRGTSPLHF
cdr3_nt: TGTGCCAGCAGCGTTAGGGGAACTTCACCCCTCCACTTT

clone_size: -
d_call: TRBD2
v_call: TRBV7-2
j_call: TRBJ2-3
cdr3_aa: CASRIGLAGDTDTQYF
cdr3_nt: TGTGCCAGCAGAATCGGACTAGCGGGGGACACAGATACGCAGTATTTT

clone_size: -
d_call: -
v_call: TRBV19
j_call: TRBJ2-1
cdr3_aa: CASSTTDKRRSMHNEQFF
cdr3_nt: TGTGCCAGTAGTACCACCGACAAGCGGAGAAGTATGCACAATGAGCAGTTCTTC

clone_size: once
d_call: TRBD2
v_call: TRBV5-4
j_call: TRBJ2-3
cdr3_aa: CASSLAGTGGVDTQYF
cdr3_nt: TGTGCCAGCAGCTTGGCCGGAACGGGGGGAGTAGATACGCAGTATTTT

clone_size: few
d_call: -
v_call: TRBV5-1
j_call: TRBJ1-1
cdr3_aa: CASSMGRRGSPTEAFF
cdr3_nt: TGCGCCAGCAGCATGGGCCGTAGAGGGAGCCCCACTGAAGCTTTCTTT

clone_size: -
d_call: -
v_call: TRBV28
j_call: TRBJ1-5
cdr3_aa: CASNVGTTNQPQHF
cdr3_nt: TGTGCCAGCAACGTCGGGACAACTAATCAGCCCCAGCATTTT

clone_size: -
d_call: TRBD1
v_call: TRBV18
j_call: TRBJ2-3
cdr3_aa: CASSIGTGGAKDTQYF
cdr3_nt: TGTGCCAGCTCAATCGGGACAGGGGGCGCGAAAGATACGCAGTATTTT

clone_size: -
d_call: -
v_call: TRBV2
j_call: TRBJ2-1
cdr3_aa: CAVQGSPNNEQFF
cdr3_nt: TGTGCCGTCCAGGGCTCTCCTAACAATGAGCAGTTCTTC

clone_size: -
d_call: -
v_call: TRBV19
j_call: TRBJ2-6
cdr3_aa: CASSLASGANVLTF
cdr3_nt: TGTGCCAGTAGTCTAGCGTCTGGGGCCAACGTCCTGACTTTC